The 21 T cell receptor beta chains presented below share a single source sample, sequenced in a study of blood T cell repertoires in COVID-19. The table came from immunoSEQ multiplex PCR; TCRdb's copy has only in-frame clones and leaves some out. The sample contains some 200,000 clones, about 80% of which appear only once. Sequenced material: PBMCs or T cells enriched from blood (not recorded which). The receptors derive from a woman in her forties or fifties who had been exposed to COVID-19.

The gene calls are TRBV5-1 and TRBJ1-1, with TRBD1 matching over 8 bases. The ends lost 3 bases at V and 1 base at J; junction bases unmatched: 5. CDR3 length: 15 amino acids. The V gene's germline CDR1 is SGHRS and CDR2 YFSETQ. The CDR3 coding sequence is TGCGCCAGCAGCTCGCCTGACAGGGGGAACACTGAAGCTTTCTTT. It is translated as CASSSPDRGNTEAFF.

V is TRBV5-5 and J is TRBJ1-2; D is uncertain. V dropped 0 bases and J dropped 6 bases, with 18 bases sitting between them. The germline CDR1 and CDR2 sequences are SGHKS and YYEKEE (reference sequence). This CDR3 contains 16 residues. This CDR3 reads CASSLDRRGFVDGYTF. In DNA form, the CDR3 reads TGTGCCAGCAGCTTGGATCGGAGAGGATTCGTTGATGGCTACACCTTC.

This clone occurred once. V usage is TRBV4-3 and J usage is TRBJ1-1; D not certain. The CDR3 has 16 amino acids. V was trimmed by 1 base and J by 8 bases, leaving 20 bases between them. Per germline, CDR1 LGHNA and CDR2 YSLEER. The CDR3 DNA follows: TGCGCCAGCAGCCAAGTCTTAGAAACTCTCCACCCAGAAGCTTTCTTT. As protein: CASSQVLETLHPEAFF.

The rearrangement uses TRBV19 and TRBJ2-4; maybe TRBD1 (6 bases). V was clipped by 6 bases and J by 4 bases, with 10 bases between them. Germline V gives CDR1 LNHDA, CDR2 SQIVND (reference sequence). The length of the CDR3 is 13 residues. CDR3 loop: CASSTDRKNIQYF. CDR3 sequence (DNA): TGTGCCAGTAGCACGGACAGAAAAAACATTCAGTACTTC.

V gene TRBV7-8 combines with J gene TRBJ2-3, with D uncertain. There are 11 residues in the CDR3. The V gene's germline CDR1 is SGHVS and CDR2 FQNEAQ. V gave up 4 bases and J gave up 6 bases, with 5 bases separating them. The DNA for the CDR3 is TGTGCCAGCAGCTCTAGGGATACGCAGTATTTT. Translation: CASSSRDTQYF.

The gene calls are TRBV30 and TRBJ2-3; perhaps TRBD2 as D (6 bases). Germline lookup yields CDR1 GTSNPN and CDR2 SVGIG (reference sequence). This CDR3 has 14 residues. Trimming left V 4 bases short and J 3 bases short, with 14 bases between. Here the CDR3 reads CAWMAGRKTDTQYF. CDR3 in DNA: TGTGCCTGGATGGCGGGGCGTAAAACAGATACGCAGTATTTT. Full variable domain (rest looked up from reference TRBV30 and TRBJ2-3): SQTIHQWPATLVQPVGSPLSLECTVEGTSNPNLYWYRQAAGRGLQLLFYSVGIGQISSEVPQNLSASRPQDRQFILSSKKLLLSDSGFYLCAWMAGRKTDTQYFGPGTRLTVL.

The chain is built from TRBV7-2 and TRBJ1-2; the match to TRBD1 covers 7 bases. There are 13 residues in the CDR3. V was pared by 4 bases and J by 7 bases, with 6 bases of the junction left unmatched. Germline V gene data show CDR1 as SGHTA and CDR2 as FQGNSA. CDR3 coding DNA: TGTGCCAGCAGCTCTAGAGGGGACAGTGGCTACACCTTC. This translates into CASSSRGDSGYTF.

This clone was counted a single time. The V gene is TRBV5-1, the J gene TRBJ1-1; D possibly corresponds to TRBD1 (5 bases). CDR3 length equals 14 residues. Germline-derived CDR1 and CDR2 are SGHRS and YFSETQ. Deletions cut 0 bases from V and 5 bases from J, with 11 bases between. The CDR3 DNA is TGCGCCAGCAGCTTGGCAGGGATGTTGACTGAAGCTTTCTTT. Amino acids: CASSLAGMLTEAFF.

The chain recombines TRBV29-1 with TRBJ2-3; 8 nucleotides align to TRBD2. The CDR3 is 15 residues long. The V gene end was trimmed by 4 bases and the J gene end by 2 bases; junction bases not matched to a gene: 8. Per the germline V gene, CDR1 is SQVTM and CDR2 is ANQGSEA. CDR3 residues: CSVAFRRGATDTQYF. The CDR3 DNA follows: TGCAGCGTTGCATTCCGGCGGGGGGCCACAGATACGCAGTATTTT.

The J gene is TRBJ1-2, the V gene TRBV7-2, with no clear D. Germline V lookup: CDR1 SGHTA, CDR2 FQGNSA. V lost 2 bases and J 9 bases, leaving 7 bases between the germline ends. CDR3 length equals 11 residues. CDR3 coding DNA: TGTGCCAGCAGCTTATCCAGGCGCTACACCTTC. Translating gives CASSLSRRYTF.

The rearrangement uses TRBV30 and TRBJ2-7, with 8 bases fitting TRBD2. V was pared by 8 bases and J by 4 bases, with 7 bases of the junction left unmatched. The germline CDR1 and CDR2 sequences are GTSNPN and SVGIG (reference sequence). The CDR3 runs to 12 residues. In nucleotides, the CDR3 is TGTGCCGGCCGGGGGGGCCAGTACGAGCAGTACTTC. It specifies CAGRGGQYEQYF.

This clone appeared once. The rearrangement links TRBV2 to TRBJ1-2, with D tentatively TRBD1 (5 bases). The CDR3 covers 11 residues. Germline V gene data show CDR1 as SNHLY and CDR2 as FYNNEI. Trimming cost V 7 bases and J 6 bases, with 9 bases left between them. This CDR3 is CASTGPDGYTF. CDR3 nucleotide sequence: TGTGCCAGCACAGGGCCAGATGGCTACACCTTC.

CDR3 in amino acids: CASSPPTGTNEKLFF. CDR3 nucleotides: TGTGCCAGCAGCCCACCGACAGGGACTAATGAAAAACTGTTTTTT. J is TRBJ1-4 and V is TRBV7-2; 7 bases are a match to TRBD1. CDR3 length: 15 amino acids. In germline, CDR1 is SGHTA, CDR2 FQGNSA. V was clipped by 5 bases and J by 2 bases; unmatched bases: 5.

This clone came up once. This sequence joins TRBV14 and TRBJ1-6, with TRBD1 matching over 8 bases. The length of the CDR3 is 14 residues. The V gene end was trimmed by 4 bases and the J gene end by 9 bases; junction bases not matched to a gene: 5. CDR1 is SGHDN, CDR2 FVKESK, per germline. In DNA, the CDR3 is TGTGCCAGCAGCCGGGGGACAGGAGCTTCACCCCTCCACTTT. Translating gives CASSRGTGASPLHF.

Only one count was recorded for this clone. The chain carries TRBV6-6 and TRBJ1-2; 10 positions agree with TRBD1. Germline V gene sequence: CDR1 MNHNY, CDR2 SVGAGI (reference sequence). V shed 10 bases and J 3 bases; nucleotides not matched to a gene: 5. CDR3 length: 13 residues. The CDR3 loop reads CATQDRGDYGYTF. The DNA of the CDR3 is TGTGCCACCCAGGACAGGGGGGACTATGGCTACACCTTC.

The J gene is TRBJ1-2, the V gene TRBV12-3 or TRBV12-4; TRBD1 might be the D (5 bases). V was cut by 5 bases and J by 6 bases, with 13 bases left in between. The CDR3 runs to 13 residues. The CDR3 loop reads CASSLGGGNGYTF. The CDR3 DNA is TGTGCCAGCAGTCTAGGCGGGGGAAATGGCTACACCTTC.

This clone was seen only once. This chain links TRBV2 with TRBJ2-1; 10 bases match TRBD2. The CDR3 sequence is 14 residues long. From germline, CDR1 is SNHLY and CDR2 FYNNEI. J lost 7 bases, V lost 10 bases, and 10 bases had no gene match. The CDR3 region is CAKGGLAVGNEQFF. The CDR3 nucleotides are TGTGCCAAGGGAGGACTAGCGGTGGGGAATGAGCAGTTCTTC.

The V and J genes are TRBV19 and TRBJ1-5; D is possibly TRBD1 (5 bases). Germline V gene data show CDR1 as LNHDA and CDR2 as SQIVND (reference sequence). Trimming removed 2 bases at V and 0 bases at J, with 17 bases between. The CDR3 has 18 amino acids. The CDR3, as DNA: TGTGCCAGTAGTATATTCGTTGGGGCAGGCTTTAGCAATCAGCCCCAGCATTTT. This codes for CASSIFVGAGFSNQPQHF.

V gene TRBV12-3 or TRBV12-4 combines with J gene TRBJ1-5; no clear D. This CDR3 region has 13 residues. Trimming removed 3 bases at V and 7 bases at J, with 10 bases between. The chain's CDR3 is CASSFRGFQPQHF. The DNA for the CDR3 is TGTGCCAGCAGTTTTCGGGGTTTCCAGCCCCAGCATTTT.

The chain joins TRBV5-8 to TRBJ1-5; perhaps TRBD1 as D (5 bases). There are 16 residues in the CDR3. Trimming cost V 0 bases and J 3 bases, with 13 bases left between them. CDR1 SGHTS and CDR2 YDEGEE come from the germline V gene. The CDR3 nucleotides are TGTGCCAGCAGCTTGGGTCGGGGGGGTCCCAATCAGCCCCAGCATTTT. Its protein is CASSLGRGGPNQPQHF.

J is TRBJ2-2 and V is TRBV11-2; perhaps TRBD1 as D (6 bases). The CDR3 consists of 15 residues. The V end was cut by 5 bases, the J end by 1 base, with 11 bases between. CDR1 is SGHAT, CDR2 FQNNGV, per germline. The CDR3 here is CASSTPTGNTGELFF. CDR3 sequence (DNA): TGTGCCAGCAGCACTCCGACAGGGAACACCGGGGAGCTGTTTTTT. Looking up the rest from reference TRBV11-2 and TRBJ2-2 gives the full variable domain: EAGVAQSPRYKIIEKRQSVAFWCNPISGHATLYWYQQILGQGPKLLIQFQNNGVVDDSQLPKDRFSAERLKGVDSTLKIQPAKLEDSAVYLCASSTPTGNTGELFFGEGSRLTVL.